This T cell receptor (beta chain) was identified during a study of T-cell reconstitution after alpha-beta-depleted transplantation in children (dated by TCRdb to 2015 to 2016). At the level of the whole study: T-cell immune reconstitution after TCRalphabeta/CD19-depleted allogeneic hematopoietic cell transplantation in children was quantitatively tracked in the study by means of TCR repertoire profiling.

The trim is 0 bases for V and 5 bases for J, with a gap of 23 bases between the germline ends. The germline V gene specifies MNHEY as CDR1 and SVGEGT as CDR2. The CDR3, from cysteine to phenylalanine, totals 18 residues. The retained sequence is limited to the CDR3, 54 bases, with the frame set at the first base. Library prep was done by PCR. The run used an Illumina HiSeq 2500. TCR libraries were prepared with molecular barcoding, using unique molecular identifiers to normalize TCRbeta repertoire quantification. The public reads were run again by TCRdb, first through fastp at Q25 and then through MiXCR, and only productive beta chains were kept. When rows share a CDR3 protein, they turn into one entry using the most common DNA and genes. Across this sample there are a few hundred thousand distinct CDR3 sequences, with about 9.3% seen only once. Less than 2.5% of the sample is in the top ten clones.

With regard to this clonotype: The antigen it recognizes is unknown. Base quality data are lacking; no much larger clone is found one base away.

The sample here was PBMCs from the stem cell graft donor, taken from the stem cell graft. The TCR sequence derives from a human donor who donated a stem cell graft to a child with acute lymphoblastic leukemia. This chain joins TRBV6-2 or TRBV6-3 to TRBJ2-7, with the D segment identity uncertain. CDR3 loop: CASSYSTRAERPWDEQYF. The DNA sequence is as follows: TGTGCCAGCAGTTACTCGACACGGGCCGAGCGCCCTTGGGACGAGCAGTACTTC.